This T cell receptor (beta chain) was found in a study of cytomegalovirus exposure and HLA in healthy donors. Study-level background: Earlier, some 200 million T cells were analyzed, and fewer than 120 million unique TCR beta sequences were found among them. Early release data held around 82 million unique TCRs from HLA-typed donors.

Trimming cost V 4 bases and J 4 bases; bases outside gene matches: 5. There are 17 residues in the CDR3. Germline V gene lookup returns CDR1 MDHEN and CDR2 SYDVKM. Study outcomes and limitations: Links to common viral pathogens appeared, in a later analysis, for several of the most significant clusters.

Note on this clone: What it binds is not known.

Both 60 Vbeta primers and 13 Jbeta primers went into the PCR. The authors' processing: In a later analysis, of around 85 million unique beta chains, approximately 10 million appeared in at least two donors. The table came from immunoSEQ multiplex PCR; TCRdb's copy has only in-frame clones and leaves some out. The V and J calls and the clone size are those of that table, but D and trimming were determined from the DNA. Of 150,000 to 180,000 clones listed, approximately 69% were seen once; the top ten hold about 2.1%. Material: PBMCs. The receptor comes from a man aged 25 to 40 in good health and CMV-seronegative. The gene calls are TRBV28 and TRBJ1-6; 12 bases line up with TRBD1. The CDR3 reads CASSSPGQGAYNSPLHF. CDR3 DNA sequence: TGTGCCAGCAGTTCCCCGGGACAGGGGGCGTATAATTCACCCCTCCACTTT.